This T cell receptor (beta chain) was found in a study of blood T cells in healthy people across ages (dated by TCRdb to the mid-2010s). About the full investigation: In model experiments, template switching captured about one uniquely barcoded TCR beta cDNA molecule for every two T cells. Donors of different ages were randomly distributed across sequencing lanes to avoid experimental bias. Donors were grouped into four age groups: young (average roughly 17 years), middle-aged (39), aged (around 60) and long-lived (less than 85). Age-related changes in TCR beta repertoire diversity were measured in the study by deep sequencing normalized with unique cDNA molecular identifiers. The study analyzed two additional independent replicas of 1 million unique cDNA reads from the same blood draw for two donors, one aged 18 to 29 and one aged 80 or older. Broad study findings and their caveats: As age increased, observed TCR beta diversity per million T cells dropped in a roughly linear way, and a significant reduction was already evident by age about 40. Estimates of total diversity based on one million sequenced T cells were regarded as lower bounds and as underestimates. Compared with the aged group, more naive CD4+ T cells, fewer expanded clones and increased TCR diversity were shown by the long-lived group, suggesting age selection. Donor CMV infection status was unknown, potentially confounding age-related changes in expanded clonotypes. A strong correlation was found between observed TCR beta diversity and the percentage of naive T cells measured by flow cytometry. Because profiling used bulk unsorted PBMCs, naive and antigen-experienced compartments could not be compared conclusively.

The library was made by 5' RACE. Sequenced using an Illumina HiSeq 2500. A second PCR of roughly 6 to 11 cycles was run with a J-beta primer mix and a sample-barcoded 5' primer. A unique molecular identifier was introduced onto each TCR beta cDNA molecule by a template-switch 5' adaptor carrying 12 random nucleotides. Each sample yielded at least 2.5 million CDR3-containing paired-end reads. The Mint cDNA synthesis kit, primed by a TRBC-specific oligonucleotide, was used to synthesize first-strand cDNA from all RNA. Following uracil-DNA glycosylase treatment, a first 18-cycle PCR with universal primers M1SS and BC2_uni_R was performed on all cDNA. The authors processed their data as follows. For normalization, 1 million high-quality reads, each with a distinct molecular identifier, were randomly selected from each sample. Instead of being binned into consensus sequences, reads that shared molecular identifiers were thrown out. MiTCR, with a Q25 quality threshold and the strictest error-elimination algorithm, was used for CDR3 identification, clonotype clustering and error correction. A nonparametric unseen species model with Euler transformation was used to estimate lower-bound total TCR beta diversity. TCRdb cleaned the public reads at Q25 with fastp, built clones with MiXCR and kept in-frame beta chains. Duplicate CDR3 protein sequences are folded into a single record with the most common DNA and genes. What appears here as the V and J calls and clone size reflects TCRdb's work, not the paper's. The sample profile shows about 1.4 million distinct CDR3 sequences; approximately 63% of them were found once. The leading ten clones occupy roughly 7% of the sample.

Donors were 35 to 40 systemically healthy Caucasian individuals from Russia aged roughly 6 to 95 years. Around 10 milliliters of peripheral blood were collected from each donor into EDTA-treated Vacutainer tubes. PBMCs were isolated by Ficoll-Paque density-gradient centrifugation, with at least 6 million obtained per sample. Trizol reagent was used to extract total RNA from PBMCs, with at least 5.5 micrograms per sample. For every donor, flow cytometry on a PBMC aliquot measured the percentage of naive CD45RAhigh/CD27high T cells. This clonotype was seen a handful of times. The antigen this receptor binds is unknown. No much larger clone is present one base from it, and per-base qualities are unavailable. Including cysteine and phenylalanine, the CDR3 has 15 amino acids. Only CDR3 DNA remains: 45 bases, in frame from the first base. The V end loses 0 bases and the J end loses 7 bases, and a stretch of 15 bases separates them.

The material sequenced was blood. This clonotype was sampled from a man aged 18 to 30 in good health. The chain is made from TRBV12-3 or TRBV12-4 and TRBJ1-2; a tentative D match to TRBD1 spans 5 bases. The sequenced DNA: TGTGCCAGCAGTTTAGCTCCTGACAGTTTGTCTGGCTACACCTTC. This gives the protein CASSLAPDSLSGYTF.